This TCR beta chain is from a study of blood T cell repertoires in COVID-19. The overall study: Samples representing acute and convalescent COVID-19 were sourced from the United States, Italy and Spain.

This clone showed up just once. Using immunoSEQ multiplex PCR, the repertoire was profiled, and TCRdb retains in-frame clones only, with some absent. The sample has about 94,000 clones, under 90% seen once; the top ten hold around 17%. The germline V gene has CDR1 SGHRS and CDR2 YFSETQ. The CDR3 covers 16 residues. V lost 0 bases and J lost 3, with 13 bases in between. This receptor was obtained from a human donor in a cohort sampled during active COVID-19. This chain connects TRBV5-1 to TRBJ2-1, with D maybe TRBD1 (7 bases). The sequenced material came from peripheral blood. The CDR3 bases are TGCGCCAGCAGCTTGGCCGCAGGGGGGTTCTACAATGAGCAGTTCTTC. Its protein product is CASSLAAGGFYNEQFF.